This TCR beta chain was retrieved from a study of T-cell memory formation after mild COVID-19. cDNA libraries for TCR alpha and TCR beta, carrying sample barcodes and UMIs, came from 5'RACE with constant-segment primers. MiXCR was run by TCRdb on the 5' RACE reads, yielding one entry per CDR3 protein. The table has over 70,000 distinct CDR3 sequences, about 13% seen once. The study's findings and limits: Whereas later expanders leaned CD4+, clones contracting day 15 to 85 showed a balanced CD4/CD8 makeup.

CDR1 and CDR2 from the germline V gene are SSHAT and FNYEAQ (reference sequence). V shed 10 bases, J shed 5 bases, and the junction held 6 bases outside the gene matches. CDR3 length equals 12 residues. In regard to this clonotype: Its antigen is still unknown.

The specimen was PBMCs or a T cell subset sorted from them (not recorded which). This sequence joins TRBV7-7 and TRBJ2-5; 8 bases line up with TRBD1. The receptor comes from an adult woman who had mild COVID-19 (a few samples of this study predate the infection). Cell type and time point are not known. The CDR3 region has the DNA TGTGCCACAGGGGGCGCGGAGGAGACCCAGTACTTC. Encoded protein: CATGGAEETQYF.